These T cell receptor beta chains were read from a single sample in a study of T cell repertoires in cytomegalovirus infection. TCRdb used MiXCR to reprocess the reads, holding one entry per CDR3 protein. The data show some 300,000 distinct CDR3 sequences, 9.6% seen once. Sequencing was carried out using PBMCs. These receptors all come from a human donor in good health (CMV status not recorded). Some clones in this sample may be carry-over from other donors' samples. Each CDR3 is given with its conserved first and last residue. D genes are given only for firm matches. Expanded clones are given a class, and other clones once, few, many or no size at all.

TRBV5-4,NA,TRBJ1-1,NA,TGTGCCAGCAGCTATGCAGGATCGGGCACTGAAGCTTTCTTT,CASSYAGSGTEAFF
TRBV20-1,few,TRBJ1-1,NA,TGCAGCACTAGGGACTTGACGGACGGCAACACTGAAGCTTTCTTT,CSTRDLTDGNTEAFF
TRBV20-1,many,TRBJ2-3,TRBD2,TGCAGTGCTACGTCGGGACTAGCGGGATCCTACAACACAGATACGCAGTATTTT,CSATSGLAGSYNTDTQYF
TRBV28,many,TRBJ2-1,TRBD1,TGTGCCAGCAGTGGGACAGGCCCGTACAATGAGCAGTTCTTC,CASSGTGPYNEQFF
TRBV20-1,many,TRBJ2-5,TRBD2,TGCAGTGCTCCTATAGCGGGGAAAGAGACCCAGTACTTC,CSAPIAGKETQYF
TRBV28,NA,TRBJ1-1,NA,TGTGCCAGCAGCAGGGCAGGGACGAACACTGAAGCTTTCTTT,CASSRAGTNTEAFF
TRBV7-9,many,TRBJ1-1,NA,TGTGCCATTGACGGACAGAAAGGCACTGAAGCTTTCTTT,CAIDGQKGTEAFF
TRBV7-8,many,TRBJ1-5,TRBD1,TGTGCCAGCAGCTCGGGGACAGGGGGCAATCAGCCCCAGCATTTT,CASSSGTGGNQPQHF
TRBV12-3/TRBV12-4,few,TRBJ2-1,NA,TGTGCCAGCAGCCGAGGACAGGAGCAGTTCTTC,CASSRGQEQFF
TRBV7-6,many,TRBJ2-1,NA,TGTGCCAGCAGCCGCGCAATAGGGGGGGCCGAGGATGAGCAGTTCTTC,CASSRAIGGAEDEQFF
TRBV11-2,many,TRBJ1-6,NA,TGTGCCAGCACCCTGACGGAAAATTCACCCCTCCACTTT,CASTLTENSPLHF
TRBV6-5,many,TRBJ1-5,NA,TGTGCCAGCAGTTACTCGTTAGACAGCAATCAGCCCCAGCATTTT,CASSYSLDSNQPQHF
TRBV5-6,few,TRBJ1-2,TRBD1,TGTGCCAGCAGCTCCGAGGACAGGGGCAGTTATGGCTACACCTTC,CASSSEDRGSYGYTF
TRBV12-3/TRBV12-4,NA,TRBJ2-2,TRBD2,TGTGCCAGCAGGGGCGTGAGCGGGGGAACCGGGGAGCTGTTTTTT,CASRGVSGGTGELFF
TRBV6-1,many,TRBJ2-4,TRBD2,TGTGCCAGCAGCGGGACTAGCGGGGGGGCGGGGAACATTCAGTACTTC,CASSGTSGGAGNIQYF
TRBV5-1,many,TRBJ1-2,NA,TGCGCCAGCAGCTTGGCGGCAGGGGATGGCTACACCTTC,CASSLAAGDGYTF
TRBV2,many,TRBJ1-4,NA,TGTGCCAGCAGTAGATGGAAGTATCCTGCAACTAATGAAAAACTGTTTTTT,CASSRWKYPATNEKLFF
TRBV6-2/TRBV6-3,few,TRBJ1-1,TRBD1,TGTGCCAGCAGCCAATGGACAGGGTATACGTACACTGAAGCTTTCTTT,CASSQWTGYTYTEAFF
TRBV14,many,TRBJ2-7,TRBD2,TGTGCCAGCAGCCATGGCCGGACTAGCGGCGGAAGGGAGCAGTACTTC,CASSHGRTSGGREQYF
TRBV28,many,TRBJ2-1,TRBD2,TGTGCCAGCAGTTCGGGACTAGCGGGATCGCGGTTCTTC,CASSSGLAGSRFF
TRBV25-1,many,TRBJ1-1,TRBD1,TGTGCCAGCCACAGGGGCACTGAAGCTTTCTTT,CASHRGTEAFF
TRBV5-1,NA,TRBJ2-2,NA,TGCGCCAGCAGCCCCACACCGAACACCGGGGAGCTGTTTTTT,CASSPTPNTGELFF
TRBV28,NA,TRBJ2-5,TRBD2,TGTGCCAGCACCCCCACCCAGCGGGGGGGGGATTCGGAGACCCAGTACTTC,CASTPTQRGGDSETQYF
TRBV6-6,few,TRBJ1-2,NA,TGTGCCAGCAGTTACCCGGAGACAGGAAGGGCAGACTATGGCTACACCTTC,CASSYPETGRADYGYTF
TRBV28,many,TRBJ2-3,NA,TGTGCCGCCGGCGGGGGCGGCAACACAGATACGCAGTATTTT,CAAGGGGNTDTQYF
TRBV7-6,many,TRBJ1-2,TRBD1,TGTGCCACTTGGACAGGGGGCCGGTTGGATGGCTACACCTTC,CATWTGGRLDGYTF
TRBV5-1,NA,TRBJ2-5,TRBD1,TGCGCCAGCCGACAAACAGGGGTGGGCTCTTCCCTCGCCCGTCAAGAGACCCAGTACTTC,CASRQTGVGSSLARQETQYF
TRBV4-3,NA,TRBJ1-1,NA,TGCGCCAGCAGCCAAGATCCCTACACGCATAACACTGAAGCTTTCTTT,CASSQDPYTHNTEAFF
TRBV28,NA,TRBJ1-4,NA,TGTGCCAGCAGTTTTGGGCAGAGGAATGAAAAACTGTTTTTT,CASSFGQRNEKLFF
TRBV11-2,many,TRBJ2-7,TRBD2,TGTGCCAGCAGCTTAAGCGGGGGGGACTCCTACGAGCAGTACTTC,CASSLSGGDSYEQYF
TRBV6-5,many,TRBJ1-2,TRBD1,TGTGCCAGCAGTTATGTCTCCTCTCGGACAGGAAGGAAAGAAGGGAATGGCTACACCTTC,CASSYVSSRTGRKEGNGYTF
TRBV6-2/TRBV6-3,many,TRBJ2-1,TRBD2,TGTGCCAGCAGACCCCCCGGGACTAGACAAATAGATGAGCAGTTCTTC,CASRPPGTRQIDEQFF
TRBV4-2,NA,TRBJ2-3,TRBD2,TGTGCCAGCGGCATGGGGGGGAAAGATACGCAGTATTTT,CASGMGGKDTQYF
TRBV20-1,NA,TRBJ2-1,TRBD2,TGCAGTGCTAGTACCAGCGGGGGGGGCAATGAGCAGTTCTTC,CSASTSGGGNEQFF
TRBV7-9,NA,TRBJ1-5,NA,TGTGCCAGTAGCTTGGAGGTGGGGGGCCATATAGATCAGCCCCAGCATTTT,CASSLEVGGHIDQPQHF
TRBV7-8,many,TRBJ2-1,TRBD2,TGTGCCAGCAGCTTAGACGGGGGGGTTACCTACAATGAGCAGTTCTTC,CASSLDGGVTYNEQFF
TRBV7-3,many,TRBJ1-1,TRBD1,TGTGCCAGCAGCTTAGGGGCAGGGGGAAAAGCTTTCTTT,CASSLGAGGKAFF
TRBV12-3/TRBV12-4,NA,TRBJ2-5,NA,TGTGCCAGCAGTTTACACGGGCAAGAGACCCAGTACTTC,CASSLHGQETQYF
TRBV7-2,many,TRBJ2-2,NA,TGTGCCAGCAGCTTAACAGGCCCCACGAGGGGGGAGCTGTTTTTT,CASSLTGPTRGELFF
TRBV5-1,NA,TRBJ2-5,NA,TGCGCCAGCTCTGAAGGCCAGGGGGGGGAGACCCAGTACTTC,CASSEGQGGETQYF